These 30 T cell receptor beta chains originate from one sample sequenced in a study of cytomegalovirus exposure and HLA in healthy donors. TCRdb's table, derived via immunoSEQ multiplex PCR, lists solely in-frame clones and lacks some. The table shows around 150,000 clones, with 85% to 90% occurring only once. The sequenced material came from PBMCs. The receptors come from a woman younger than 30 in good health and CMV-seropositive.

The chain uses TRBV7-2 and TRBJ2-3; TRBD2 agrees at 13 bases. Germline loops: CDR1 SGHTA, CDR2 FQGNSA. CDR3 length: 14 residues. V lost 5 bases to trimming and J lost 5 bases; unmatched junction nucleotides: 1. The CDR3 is CASSGLAGVDTQYF. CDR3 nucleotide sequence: TGTGCCAGCAGCGGACTAGCGGGAGTAGATACGCAGTATTTT.

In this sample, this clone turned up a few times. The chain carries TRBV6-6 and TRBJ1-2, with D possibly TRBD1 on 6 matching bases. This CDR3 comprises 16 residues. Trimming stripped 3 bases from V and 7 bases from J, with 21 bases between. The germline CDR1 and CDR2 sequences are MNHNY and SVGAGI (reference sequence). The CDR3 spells CASSYTGTGVLGGYTF. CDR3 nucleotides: TGTGCCAGCAGTTATACAGGGACCGGCGTATTAGGTGGCTACACCTTC.

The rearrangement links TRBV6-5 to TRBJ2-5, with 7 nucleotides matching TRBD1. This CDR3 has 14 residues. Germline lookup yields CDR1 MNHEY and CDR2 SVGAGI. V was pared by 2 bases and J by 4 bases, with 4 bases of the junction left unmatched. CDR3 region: CASSYGYRGETQYF. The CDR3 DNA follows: TGTGCCAGCAGTTACGGGTACAGGGGAGAGACCCAGTACTTC.

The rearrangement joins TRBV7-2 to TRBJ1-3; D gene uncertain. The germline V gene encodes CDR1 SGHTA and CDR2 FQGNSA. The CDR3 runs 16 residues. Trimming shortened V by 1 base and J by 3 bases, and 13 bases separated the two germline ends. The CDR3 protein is CASSLGGGNVGNTIYF. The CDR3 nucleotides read TGTGCCAGCAGCTTAGGCGGTGGAAACGTTGGAAACACCATATATTTT. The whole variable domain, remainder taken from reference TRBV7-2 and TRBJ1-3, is GAGVSQSPSNKVTEKGKDVELRCDPISGHTALYWYRQSLGQGLEFLIYFQGNSAPDKSGLPSDRFSAERTGGSVSTLTIQRTQQEDSAVYLCASSLGGGNVGNTIYFGEGSWLTVV.

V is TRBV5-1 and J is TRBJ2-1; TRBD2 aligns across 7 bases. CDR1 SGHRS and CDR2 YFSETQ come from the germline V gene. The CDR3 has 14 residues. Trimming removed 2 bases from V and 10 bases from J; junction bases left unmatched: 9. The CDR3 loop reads CASSLQRDETEQFF. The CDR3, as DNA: TGCGCCAGCAGCTTACAGCGGGACGAAACCGAGCAGTTCTTC.

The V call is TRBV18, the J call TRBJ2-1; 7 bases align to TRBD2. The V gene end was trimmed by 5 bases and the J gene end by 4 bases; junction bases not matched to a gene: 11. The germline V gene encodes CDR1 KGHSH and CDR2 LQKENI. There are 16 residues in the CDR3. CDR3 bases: TGTGCCAGCTCATCGTGGGCGGGGGATAGTTACAATGAGCAGTTCTTC. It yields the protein CASSSWAGDSYNEQFF.

CDR3: CVTAGGVLGTDTQYF. For the CDR3, the DNA is TGTGTGACAGCGGGAGGGGTTTTGGGCACAGATACGCAGTATTTT. This rearrangement joins TRBV28 to TRBJ2-3; TRBD2 agrees at 10 bases. Germline CDR1 MDHEN, CDR2 SYDVKM. The CDR3 spans 15 residues.

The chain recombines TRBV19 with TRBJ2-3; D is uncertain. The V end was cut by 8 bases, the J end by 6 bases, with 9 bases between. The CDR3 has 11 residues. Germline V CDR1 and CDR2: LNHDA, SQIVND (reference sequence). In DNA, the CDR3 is TGTGCCAGTTCGACTCGGGATACGCAGTATTTT. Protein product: CASSTRDTQYF.

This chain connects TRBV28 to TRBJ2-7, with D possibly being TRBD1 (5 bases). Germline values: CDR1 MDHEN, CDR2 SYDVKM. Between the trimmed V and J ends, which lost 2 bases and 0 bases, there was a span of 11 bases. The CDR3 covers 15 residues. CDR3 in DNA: TGTGCCAGCAGTTTAAGGGGTGAAAGCTCCTACGAGCAGTACTTC. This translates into CASSLRGESSYEQYF.

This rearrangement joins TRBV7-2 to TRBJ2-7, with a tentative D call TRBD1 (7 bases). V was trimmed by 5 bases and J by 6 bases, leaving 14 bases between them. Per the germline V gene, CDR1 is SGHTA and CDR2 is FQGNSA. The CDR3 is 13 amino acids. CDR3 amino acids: CASSRQGGSEQYF. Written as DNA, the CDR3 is TGTGCCAGCAGCCGACAGGGAGGCAGCGAGCAGTACTTC.

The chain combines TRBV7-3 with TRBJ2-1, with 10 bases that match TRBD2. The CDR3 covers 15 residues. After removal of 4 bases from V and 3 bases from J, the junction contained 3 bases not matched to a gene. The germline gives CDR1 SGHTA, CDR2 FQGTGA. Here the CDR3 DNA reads TGTGCCAGCAGCTCCCGACTAGCGGGCTACAATGAGCAGTTCTTC. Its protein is CASSSRLAGYNEQFF. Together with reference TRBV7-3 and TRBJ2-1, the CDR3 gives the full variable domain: GAGVSQTPSNKVTEKGKYVELRCDPISGHTALYWYRQSLGQGPEFLIYFQGTGAADDSGLPNDRFFAVRPEGSVSTLKIQRTERGDSAVYLCASSSRLAGYNEQFFGPGTRLTVL.

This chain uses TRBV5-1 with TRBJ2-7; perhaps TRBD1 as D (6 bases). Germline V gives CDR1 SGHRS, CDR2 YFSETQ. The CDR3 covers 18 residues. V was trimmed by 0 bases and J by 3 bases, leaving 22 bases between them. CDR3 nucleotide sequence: TGCGCCAGCAGCTTGGTAGGTGGCAGGGGTTCACCCTACTACGAGCAGTACTTC. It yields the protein CASSLVGGRGSPYYEQYF. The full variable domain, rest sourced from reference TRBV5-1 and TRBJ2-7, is KAGVTQTPRYLIKTRGQQVTLSCSPISGHRSVSWYQQTPGQGLQFLFEYFSETQRNKGNFPGRFSGRQFSNSRSEMNVSTLELGDSALYLCASSLVGGRGSPYYEQYFGPGTRLTVT.

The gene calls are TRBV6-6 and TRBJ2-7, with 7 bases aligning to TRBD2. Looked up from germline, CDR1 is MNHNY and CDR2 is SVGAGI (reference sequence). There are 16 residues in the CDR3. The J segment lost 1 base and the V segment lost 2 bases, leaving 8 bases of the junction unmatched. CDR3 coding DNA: TGTGCCAGCAGTTACGGGAGGGGCCCCTATTCCTACGAGCAGTACTTC. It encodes CASSYGRGPYSYEQYF.

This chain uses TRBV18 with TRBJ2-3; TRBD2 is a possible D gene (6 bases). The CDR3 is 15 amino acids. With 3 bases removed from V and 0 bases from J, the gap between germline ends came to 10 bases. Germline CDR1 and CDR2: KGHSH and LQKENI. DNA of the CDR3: TGTGCCAGCTCACCCCGGGACTTCAGCACAGATACGCAGTATTTT. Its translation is CASSPRDFSTDTQYF.

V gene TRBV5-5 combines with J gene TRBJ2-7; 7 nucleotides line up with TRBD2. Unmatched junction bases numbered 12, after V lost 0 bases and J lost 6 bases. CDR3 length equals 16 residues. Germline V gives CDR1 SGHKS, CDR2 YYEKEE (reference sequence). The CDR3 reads CASSLVLGRELREQYF. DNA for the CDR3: TGTGCCAGCAGCTTGGTCCTCGGGCGGGAGTTACGCGAGCAGTACTTC. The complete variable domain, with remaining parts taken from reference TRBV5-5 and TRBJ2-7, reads DAGVTQSPTHLIKTRGQQVTLRCSPISGHKSVSWYQQVLGQGPQFIFQYYEKEERGRGNFPDRFSARQFPNYSSELNVNALLLGDSALYLCASSLVLGRELREQYFGPGTRLTVT.

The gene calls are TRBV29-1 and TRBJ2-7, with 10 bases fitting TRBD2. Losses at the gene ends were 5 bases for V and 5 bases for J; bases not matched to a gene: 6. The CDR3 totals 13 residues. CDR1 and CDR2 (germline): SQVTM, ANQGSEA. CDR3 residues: CSVTSGRGNEQYF. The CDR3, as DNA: TGCAGCGTTACGAGCGGGAGGGGGAACGAGCAGTACTTC.

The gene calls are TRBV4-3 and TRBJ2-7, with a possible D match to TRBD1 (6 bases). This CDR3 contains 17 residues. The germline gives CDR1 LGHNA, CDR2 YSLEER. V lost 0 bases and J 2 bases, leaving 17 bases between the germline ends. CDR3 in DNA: TGCGCCAGCAGCCAAGATTCTGAACAGGGTACCCCCTACGAGCAGTACTTC. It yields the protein CASSQDSEQGTPYEQYF.

CDR3 DNA: TGTGCCAGCAGTTTCGGCGGTGAGCAGTTCTTC. This sequence encodes CASSFGGEQFF. This chain uses TRBV27 with TRBJ2-1; D remains ambiguous. The V and J ends lost 3 bases and 9 bases respectively, with 6 bases between them. Germline loops: CDR1 MNHEY, CDR2 SMNVEV (reference sequence). This CDR3 region has 11 residues.

The CDR3 region is CASSLQGQGTDTQYF. The DNA of the CDR3 is TGTGCCAGCAGCTTGCAGGGACAGGGCACAGATACGCAGTATTTT. The chain has TRBV5-8 and TRBJ2-3; TRBD1 aligns across 8 bases. The CDR3 is 15 amino acids. V shed 1 base, J shed 1 base, and the junction held 2 bases outside the gene matches. Germline V gene data show CDR1 as SGHTS and CDR2 as YDEGEE. The whole variable domain, remainder taken from reference TRBV5-8 and TRBJ2-3, is EAGVTQSPTHLIKTRGQQATLRCSPISGHTSVYWYQQALGLGLQFLLWYDEGEERNRGNFPPRFSGRQFPNYSSELNVNALELEDSALYLCASSLQGQGTDTQYFGPGTRLTVL.

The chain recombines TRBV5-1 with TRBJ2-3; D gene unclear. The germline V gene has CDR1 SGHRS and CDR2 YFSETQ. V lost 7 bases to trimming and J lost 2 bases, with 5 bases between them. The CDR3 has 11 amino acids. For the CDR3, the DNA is TGCGCCAGCTACAACACAGATACGCAGTATTTT. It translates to CASYNTDTQYF.

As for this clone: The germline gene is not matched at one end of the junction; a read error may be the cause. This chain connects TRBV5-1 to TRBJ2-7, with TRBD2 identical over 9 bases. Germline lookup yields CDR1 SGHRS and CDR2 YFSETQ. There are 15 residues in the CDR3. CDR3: CASSPLAGSSSEQYF. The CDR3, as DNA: TGCGCCAGCAGCCCCCTAGCGGGAAGTTCCTCCGAGCAGTACTTC.

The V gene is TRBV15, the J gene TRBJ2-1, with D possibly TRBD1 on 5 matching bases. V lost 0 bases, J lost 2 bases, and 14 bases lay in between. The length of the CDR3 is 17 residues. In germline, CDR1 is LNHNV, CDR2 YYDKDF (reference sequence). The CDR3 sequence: CATSRDRPGKPYNEQFF. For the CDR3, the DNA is TGTGCCACCAGCAGAGATCGACCAGGGAAACCCTACAATGAGCAGTTCTTC.

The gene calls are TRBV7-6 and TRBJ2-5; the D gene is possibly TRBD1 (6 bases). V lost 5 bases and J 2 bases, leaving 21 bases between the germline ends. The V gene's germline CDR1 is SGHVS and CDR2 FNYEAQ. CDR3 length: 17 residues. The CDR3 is CASSRPVGQGLQETQYF. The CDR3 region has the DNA TGTGCCAGCAGCAGACCGGTGGGGCAGGGGCTGCAAGAGACCCAGTACTTC.

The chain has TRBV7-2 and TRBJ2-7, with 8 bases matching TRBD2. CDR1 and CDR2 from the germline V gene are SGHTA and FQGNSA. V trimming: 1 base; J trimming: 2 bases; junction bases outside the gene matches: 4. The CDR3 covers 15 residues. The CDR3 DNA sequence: TGTGCCAGCAGCTTAGGGGTTAGCGGGACCTACGAGCAGTACTTC. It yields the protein CASSLGVSGTYEQYF.

CDR3: CAWSVAALNTGELFF. The DNA for the CDR3 is TGTGCCTGGAGTGTAGCGGCCTTGAACACCGGGGAGCTGTTTTTT. The chain carries TRBV30 and TRBJ2-2, with D perhaps TRBD2 (5 bases). Per the germline V gene, CDR1 is GTSNPN and CDR2 is SVGIG (reference sequence). CDR3 length: 15 amino acids. V was shortened by 0 bases and J by 1 base, with 9 bases between the two germline ends.

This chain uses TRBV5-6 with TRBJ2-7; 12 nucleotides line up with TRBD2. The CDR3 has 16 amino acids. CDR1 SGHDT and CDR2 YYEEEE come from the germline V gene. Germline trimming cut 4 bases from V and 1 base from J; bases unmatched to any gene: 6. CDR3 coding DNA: TGTGCCAGCAGCGTCTGGACTAGCGGGATTTCCTACGAGCAGTACTTC. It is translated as CASSVWTSGISYEQYF.

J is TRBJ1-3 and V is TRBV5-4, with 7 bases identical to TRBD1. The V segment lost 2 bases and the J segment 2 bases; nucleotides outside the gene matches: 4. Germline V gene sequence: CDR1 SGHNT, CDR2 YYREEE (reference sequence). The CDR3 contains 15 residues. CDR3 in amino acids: CASSFGQVAGNTIYF. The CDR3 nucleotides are TGTGCCAGCAGCTTCGGACAGGTAGCTGGAAACACCATATATTTT.

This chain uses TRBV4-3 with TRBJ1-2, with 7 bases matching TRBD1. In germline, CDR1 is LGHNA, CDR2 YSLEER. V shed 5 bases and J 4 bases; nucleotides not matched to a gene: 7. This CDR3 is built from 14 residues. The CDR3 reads CASSYRGMIYGYTF. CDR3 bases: TGCGCCAGCAGCTACAGGGGAATGATCTATGGCTACACCTTC.

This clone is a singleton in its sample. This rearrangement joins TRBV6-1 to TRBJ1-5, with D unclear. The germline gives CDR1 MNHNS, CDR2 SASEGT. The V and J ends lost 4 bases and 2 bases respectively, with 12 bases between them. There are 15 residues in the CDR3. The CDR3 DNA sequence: TGTGCCAGCAGTGGTTGGAGGGTTGGCAATCAGCCCCAGCATTTT. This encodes CASSGWRVGNQPQHF.

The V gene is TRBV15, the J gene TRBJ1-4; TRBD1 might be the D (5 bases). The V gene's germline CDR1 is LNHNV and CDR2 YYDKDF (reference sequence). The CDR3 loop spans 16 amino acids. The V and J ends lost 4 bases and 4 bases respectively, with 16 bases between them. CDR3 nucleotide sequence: TGTGCCACCAGCAAGACAGTGCTGTACGGTAATGAAAAACTGTTTTTT. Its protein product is CATSKTVLYGNEKLFF. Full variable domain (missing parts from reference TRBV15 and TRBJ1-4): DAMVIQNPRYQVTQFGKPVTLSCSQTLNHNVMYWYQQKSSQAPKLLFHYYDKDFNNEADTPDNFQSRRPNTSFCFLDIRSPGLGDTAMYLCATSKTVLYGNEKLFFGSGTQLSVL.